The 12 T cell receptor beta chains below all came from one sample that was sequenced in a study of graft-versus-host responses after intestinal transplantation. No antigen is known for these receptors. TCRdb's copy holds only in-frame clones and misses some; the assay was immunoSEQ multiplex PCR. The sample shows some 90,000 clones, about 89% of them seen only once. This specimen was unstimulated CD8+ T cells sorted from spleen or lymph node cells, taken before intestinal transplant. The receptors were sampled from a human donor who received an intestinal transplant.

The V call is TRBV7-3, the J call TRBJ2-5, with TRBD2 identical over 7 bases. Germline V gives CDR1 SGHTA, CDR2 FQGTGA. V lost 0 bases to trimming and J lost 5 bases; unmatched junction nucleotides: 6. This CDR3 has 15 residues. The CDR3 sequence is CASSLTRDYTETQYF. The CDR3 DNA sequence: TGTGCCAGCAGCTTAACTCGGGACTATACGGAGACCCAGTACTTC.

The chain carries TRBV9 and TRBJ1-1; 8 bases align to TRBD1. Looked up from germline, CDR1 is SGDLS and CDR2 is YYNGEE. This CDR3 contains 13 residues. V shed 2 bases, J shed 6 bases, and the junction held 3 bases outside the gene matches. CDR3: CASSVGTGSEAFF. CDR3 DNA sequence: TGTGCCAGCAGCGTCGGGACAGGTTCTGAAGCTTTCTTT. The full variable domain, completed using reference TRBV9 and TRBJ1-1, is DSGVTQTPKHLITATGQRVTLRCSPRSGDLSVYWYQQSLDQGLQFLIQYYNGEERAKGNILERFSAQQFPDLHSELNLSSLELGDSALYFCASSVGTGSEAFFGQGTRLTVV.

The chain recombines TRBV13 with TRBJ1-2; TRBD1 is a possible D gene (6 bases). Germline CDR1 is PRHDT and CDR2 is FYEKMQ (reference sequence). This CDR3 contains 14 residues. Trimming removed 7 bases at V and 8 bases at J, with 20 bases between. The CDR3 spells CASTAGPGGRGYTF. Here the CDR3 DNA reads TGTGCCAGCACCGCAGGGCCGGGGGGCCGAGGCTACACCTTC.

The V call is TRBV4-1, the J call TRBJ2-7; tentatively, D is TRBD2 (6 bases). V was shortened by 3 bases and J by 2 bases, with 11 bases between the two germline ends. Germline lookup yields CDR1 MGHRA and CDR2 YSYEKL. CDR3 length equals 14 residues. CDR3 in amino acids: CASSQIAAPYEQYF. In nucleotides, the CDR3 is TGCGCCAGCAGCCAGATAGCGGCCCCCTACGAGCAGTACTTC.

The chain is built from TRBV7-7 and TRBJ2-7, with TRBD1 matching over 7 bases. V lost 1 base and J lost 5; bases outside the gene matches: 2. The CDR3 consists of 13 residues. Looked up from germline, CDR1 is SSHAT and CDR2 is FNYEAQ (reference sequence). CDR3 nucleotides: TGTGCCAGCAGCTTAGAGGGGGCGGACGAGCAGTACTTC. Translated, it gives CASSLEGADEQYF.

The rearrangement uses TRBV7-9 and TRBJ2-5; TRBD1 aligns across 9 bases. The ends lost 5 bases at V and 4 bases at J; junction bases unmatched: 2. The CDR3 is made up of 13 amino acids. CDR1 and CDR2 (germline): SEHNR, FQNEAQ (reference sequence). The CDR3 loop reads CASSLTGGETQYF. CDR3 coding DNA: TGTGCCAGCAGCCTGACAGGGGGAGAGACCCAGTACTTC.

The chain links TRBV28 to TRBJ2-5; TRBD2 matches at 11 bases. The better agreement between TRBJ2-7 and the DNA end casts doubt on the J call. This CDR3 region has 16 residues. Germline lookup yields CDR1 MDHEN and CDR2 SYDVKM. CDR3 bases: TGTGCCAGCAGTCCCATAGCGGGAGGGGGGTCCTACGAGCAGTACTTC. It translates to CASSPIAGGGSYEQYF.

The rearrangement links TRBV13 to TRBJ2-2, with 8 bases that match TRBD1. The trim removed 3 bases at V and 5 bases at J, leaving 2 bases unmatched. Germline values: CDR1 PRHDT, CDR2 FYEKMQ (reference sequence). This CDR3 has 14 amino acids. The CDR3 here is CASSLGQDTGELFF. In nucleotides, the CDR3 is TGTGCCAGCAGCTTGGGACAGGATACCGGGGAGCTGTTTTTT.

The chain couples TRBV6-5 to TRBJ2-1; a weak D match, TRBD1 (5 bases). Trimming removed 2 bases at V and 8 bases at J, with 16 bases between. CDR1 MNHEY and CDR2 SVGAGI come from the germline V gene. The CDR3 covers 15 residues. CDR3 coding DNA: TGTGCCAGCAGTTACGGCCTAGGGGTTGTTTATGAGCAGTTCTTC. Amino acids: CASSYGLGVVYEQFF.

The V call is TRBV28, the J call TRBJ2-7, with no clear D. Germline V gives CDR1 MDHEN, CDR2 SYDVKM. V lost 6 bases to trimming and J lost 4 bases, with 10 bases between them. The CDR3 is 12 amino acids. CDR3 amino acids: CASRPDSYEQYF. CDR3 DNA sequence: TGTGCCAGCAGGCCCGACTCTTACGAGCAGTACTTC.

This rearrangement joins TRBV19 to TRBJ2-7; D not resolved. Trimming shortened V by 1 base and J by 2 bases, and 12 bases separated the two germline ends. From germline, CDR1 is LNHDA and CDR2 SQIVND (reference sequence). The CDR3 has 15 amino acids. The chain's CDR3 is CASSIAAAQTYEQYF. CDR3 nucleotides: TGTGCCAGTAGTATAGCGGCAGCGCAAACCTACGAGCAGTACTTC.

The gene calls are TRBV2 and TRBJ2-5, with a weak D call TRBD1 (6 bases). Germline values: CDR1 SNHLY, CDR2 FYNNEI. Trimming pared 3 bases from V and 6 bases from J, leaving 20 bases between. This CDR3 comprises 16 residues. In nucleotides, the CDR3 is TGTGCCAGCAGTGATTGGCTGACAGGTGGGGGAAAGACCCAGTACTTC. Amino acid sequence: CASSDWLTGGGKTQYF.